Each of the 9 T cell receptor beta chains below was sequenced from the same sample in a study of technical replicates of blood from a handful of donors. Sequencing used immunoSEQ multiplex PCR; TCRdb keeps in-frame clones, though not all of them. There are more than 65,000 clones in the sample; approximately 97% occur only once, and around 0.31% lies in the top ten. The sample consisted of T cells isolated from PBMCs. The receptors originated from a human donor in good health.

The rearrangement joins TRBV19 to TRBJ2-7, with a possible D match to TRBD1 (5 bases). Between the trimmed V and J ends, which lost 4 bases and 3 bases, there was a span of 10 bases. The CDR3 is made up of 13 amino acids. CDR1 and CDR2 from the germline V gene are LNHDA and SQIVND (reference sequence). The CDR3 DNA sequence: TGTGCCAGTAGTAGCCAGGGTCTCTACGAGCAGTACTTC. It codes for CASSSQGLYEQYF.

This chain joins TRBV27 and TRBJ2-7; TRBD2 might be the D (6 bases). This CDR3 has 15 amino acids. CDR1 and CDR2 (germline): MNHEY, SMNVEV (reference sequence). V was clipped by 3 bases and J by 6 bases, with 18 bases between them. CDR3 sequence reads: CASSFRPGPAGEQYF. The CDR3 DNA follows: TGTGCCAGCAGTTTCCGCCCCGGCCCAGCGGGCGAGCAGTACTTC.

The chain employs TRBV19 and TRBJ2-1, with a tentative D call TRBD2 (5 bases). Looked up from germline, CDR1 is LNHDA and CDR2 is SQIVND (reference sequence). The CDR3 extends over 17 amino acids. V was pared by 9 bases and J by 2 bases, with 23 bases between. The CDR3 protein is CASTSGPDDPTYNEQFF. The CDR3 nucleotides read TGTGCCAGCACTAGTGGACCCGACGACCCCACCTACAATGAGCAGTTCTTC.

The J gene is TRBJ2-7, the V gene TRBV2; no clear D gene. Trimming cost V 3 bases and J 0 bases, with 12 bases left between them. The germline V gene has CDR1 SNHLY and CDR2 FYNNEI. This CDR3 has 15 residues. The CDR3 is CASSEVGGPSYEQYF. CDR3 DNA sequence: TGTGCCAGCAGTGAGGTCGGCGGTCCCTCCTACGAGCAGTACTTC.

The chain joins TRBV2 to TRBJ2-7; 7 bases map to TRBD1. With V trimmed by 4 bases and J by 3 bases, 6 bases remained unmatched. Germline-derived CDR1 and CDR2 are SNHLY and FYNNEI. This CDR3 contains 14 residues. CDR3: CASSAGGELYEQYF. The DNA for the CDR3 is TGTGCCAGCAGTGCAGGGGGAGAACTCTACGAGCAGTACTTC.

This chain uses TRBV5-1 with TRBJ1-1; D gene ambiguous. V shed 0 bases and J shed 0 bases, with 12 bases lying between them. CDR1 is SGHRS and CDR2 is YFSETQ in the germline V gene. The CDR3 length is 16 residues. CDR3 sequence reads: CASSLASGLLNTEAFF. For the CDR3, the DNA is TGCGCCAGCAGCTTGGCCTCAGGACTTTTGAACACTGAAGCTTTCTTT.

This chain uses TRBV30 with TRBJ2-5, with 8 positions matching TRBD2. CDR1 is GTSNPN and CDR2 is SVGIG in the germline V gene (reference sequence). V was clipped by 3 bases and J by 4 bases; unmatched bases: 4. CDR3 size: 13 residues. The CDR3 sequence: CAWRGLGVETQYF. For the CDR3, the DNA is TGTGCCTGGAGGGGACTAGGGGTAGAGACCCAGTACTTC.

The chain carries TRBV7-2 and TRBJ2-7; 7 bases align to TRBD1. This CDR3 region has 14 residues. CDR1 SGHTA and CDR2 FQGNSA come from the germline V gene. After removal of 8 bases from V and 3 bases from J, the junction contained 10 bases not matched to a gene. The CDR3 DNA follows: TGTGCCAGCTTAGGGGGCGGCCTCCTCTACGAGCAGTACTTC. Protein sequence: CASLGGGLLYEQYF.

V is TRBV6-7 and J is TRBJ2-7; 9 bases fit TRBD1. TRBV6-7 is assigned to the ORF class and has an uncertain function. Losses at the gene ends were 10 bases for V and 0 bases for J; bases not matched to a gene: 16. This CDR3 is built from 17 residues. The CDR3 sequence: CANPGTGTPSGSYEQYF. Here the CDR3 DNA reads TGTGCCAACCCCGGGACAGGGACGCCAAGTGGCTCCTACGAGCAGTACTTC.